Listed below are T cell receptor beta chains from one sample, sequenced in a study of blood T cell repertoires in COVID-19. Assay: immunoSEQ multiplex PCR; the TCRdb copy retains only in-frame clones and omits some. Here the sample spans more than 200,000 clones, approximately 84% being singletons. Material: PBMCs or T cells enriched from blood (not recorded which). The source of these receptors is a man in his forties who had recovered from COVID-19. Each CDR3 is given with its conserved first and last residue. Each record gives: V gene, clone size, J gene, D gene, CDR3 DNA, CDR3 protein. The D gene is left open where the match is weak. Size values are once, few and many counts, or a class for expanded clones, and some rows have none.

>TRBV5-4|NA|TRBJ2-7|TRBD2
TGTGCCAGCAGCGGGAAGCGGGAGGGCACCCACGAGCAGTACTTC
CASSGKREGTHEQYF
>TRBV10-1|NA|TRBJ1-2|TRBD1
TGCGCCAGCAGTGGAGGGGACAGCCCTAACTATGGCTACACCTTC
CASSGGDSPNYGYTF
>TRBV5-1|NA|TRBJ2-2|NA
TGCGCCAGCAGCTTCAGGGGAACCGGGGAGCTGTTTTTT
CASSFRGTGELFF
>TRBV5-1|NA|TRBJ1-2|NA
TGCGCCAGCAGCTTGGACAGGGCGCCCGAAGGCTATGGCTACACCTTC
CASSLDRAPEGYGYTF
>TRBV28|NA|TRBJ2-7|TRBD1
TGTGCCAGCACGACAGGGTACGGGCAGTACTTC
CASTTGYGQYF
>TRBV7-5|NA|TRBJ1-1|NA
TGTGTCAGAAGCCTTTCGTTACTGGCGCTGGACAGGGGTCTTCACACTGAAGCTTTCTTT
CVRSLSLLALDRGLHTEAFF
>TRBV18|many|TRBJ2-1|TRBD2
TGTGCCAGCTCACTATACGGGACTAGCAGCCACAATGAGCAGTTCTTC
CASSLYGTSSHNEQFF
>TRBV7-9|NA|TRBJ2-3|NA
NA
CASSLAQADTQYF
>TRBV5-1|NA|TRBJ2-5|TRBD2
TGCGCCAGCCGGGGGGGGCCAAGATTGGTGCAGTACTTC
CASRGGPRLVQYF
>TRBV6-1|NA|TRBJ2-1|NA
TGTGCCAGCAGTGAAGCCGGCGGGGCAGGCGATGAGCAGTTCTTC
CASSEAGGAGDEQFF
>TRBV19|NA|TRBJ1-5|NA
TGTGCCAGTAGCAAAGGACAGATTAGCAATCAGCCCCAGCATTTT
CASSKGQISNQPQHF
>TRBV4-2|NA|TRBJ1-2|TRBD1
TGTGCCAGCAGCCAAGAGCATTATAGACAGGGGTTTAACTATGGCTACACCTTC
CASSQEHYRQGFNYGYTF
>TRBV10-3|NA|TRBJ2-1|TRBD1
TGTGCCACCACGGGACAGCCCCTAGACGAGCAGTTCTTC
CATTGQPLDEQFF
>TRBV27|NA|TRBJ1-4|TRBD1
TGTGCCAGCAGTCCAGACAGGGGGACTAATGAAAAACTGTTTTTT
CASSPDRGTNEKLFF
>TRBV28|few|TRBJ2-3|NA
TGTGCCAGCAGTTTCGTTGCAGGCACAGATACGCAGTATTTT
CASSFVAGTDTQYF
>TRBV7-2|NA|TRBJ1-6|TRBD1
TGTGCCAGCAGCGCCTCGTCAGGGGGCTCACCCCTCCACTTT
CASSASSGGSPLHF
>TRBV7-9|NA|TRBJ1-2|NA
TGTGCCAGCAGCTTACCCCAGAGGCTAAACTATGGCTACACCTTC
CASSLPQRLNYGYTF
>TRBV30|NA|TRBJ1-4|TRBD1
TGTGCCTGGAACAGGGGACTTAATGAAAAACTGTTTTTT
CAWNRGLNEKLFF
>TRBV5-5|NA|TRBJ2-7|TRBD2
TGTGCCAGCAGCTTGGTGGGCGGCGGGGGGGGTACCTACGAGCAGTACTTC
CASSLVGGGGGTYEQYF
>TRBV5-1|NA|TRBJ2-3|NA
TGCGCCAGCAGCTTGGATGGGGGGACGGGCACAGATACGCAGTATTTT
CASSLDGGTGTDTQYF